These 21 T cell receptor beta chains share one sample of origin, sequenced in a study of shared clonotypes between healthy human individuals. Repertoires were generated with immunoSEQ multiplex PCR, while TCRdb's copy carries only in-frame clones and drops some. This table holds about 1.5 million clones, roughly 96% found once. Sequencing was performed on naive CD4+ T cells sorted from blood. As for subset: CD45RA+ positively selected. These receptors came from a man aged 25-45 years in good health.

V is TRBV7-2 and J is TRBJ1-2; 8 nucleotides agree with TRBD1. The CDR3 is 15 residues long. Germline V gene sequence: CDR1 SGHTA, CDR2 FQGNSA. V trimming: 5 bases; J trimming: 2 bases; junction bases outside the gene matches: 7. CDR3 sequence: CASSLEAGGNYGYTF. The CDR3, as DNA: TGTGCCAGCAGCCTTGAGGCAGGGGGCAACTATGGCTACACCTTC.

The rearrangement uses TRBV10-3 and TRBJ2-3; 10 nucleotides match TRBD1. V gave up 5 bases and J gave up 0 bases; unmatched junction bases: 5. The length of the CDR3 is 16 residues. The V gene's germline CDR1 is ENHRY and CDR2 SYGVKD. Here the CDR3 DNA reads TGTGCCATCAGTTTAGGACAGGGGGGAAGCACAGATACGCAGTATTTT. Translated: CAISLGQGGSTDTQYF.

The CDR3 nucleotides read TGTGCCAGCAGCTTAGAAAAATCCGGGCCCCTGGGGGATACGCAGTATTTT. This encodes CASSLEKSGPLGDTQYF. J is TRBJ2-3 and V is TRBV11-3; D uncertain. CDR1 and CDR2 from the germline V gene are SGHNT and YENEEA. CDR3 length: 17 residues. Trimming removed 0 bases from V and 6 bases from J, with 19 bases in between.

The genes are TRBV9 and TRBJ2-1, with 7 bases matching TRBD2. Losses at the gene ends were 3 bases for V and 13 bases for J; bases not matched to a gene: 10. Germline CDR1 reads SGDLS; CDR2 reads YYNGEE. The CDR3 consists of 13 residues. CDR3 nucleotide sequence: TGTGCCAGCAGCGCCGCTAGCGGAGCTGATCAGTTCTTC. Its translation is CASSAASGADQFF.

The chain combines TRBV18 with TRBJ1-5; 7 bases line up with TRBD1. Trimming removed 8 bases from V and 7 bases from J; junction bases left unmatched: 17. This CDR3 is built from 16 residues. Germline values: CDR1 KGHSH, CDR2 LQKENI. CDR3 amino acids: CASPEGDRQGGQPQHF. The CDR3 bases are TGTGCCAGCCCCGAGGGGGATAGACAGGGAGGACAGCCCCAGCATTTT.

The chain carries TRBV18 and TRBJ2-2; D gene uncertain. Germline CDR1 reads KGHSH; CDR2 reads LQKENI. With 1 base removed from V and 4 bases from J, the gap between germline ends came to 7 bases. CDR3 length: 14 amino acids. In DNA form, the CDR3 reads TGTGCCAGCTCACCACAGCCTGGCACCGGGGAGCTGTTTTTT. Protein sequence: CASSPQPGTGELFF.

The J gene is TRBJ2-2, the V gene TRBV6-5; D is unresolved. The CDR3 sequence is 15 residues long. Germline-derived CDR1 and CDR2 are MNHEY and SVGAGI. V shed 1 base and J shed 1 base, with 7 bases lying between them. The CDR3 DNA is TGTGCCAGCAGTTACTGGGCGGAGAACACCGGGGAGCTGTTTTTT. This codes for CASSYWAENTGELFF.

J is TRBJ1-1 and V is TRBV11-1; TRBD1 might be the D (6 bases). The CDR3 consists of 13 residues. The germline V gene has CDR1 SGHAT and CDR2 FQDESV (reference sequence). V was shortened by 1 base and J by 4 bases, with 7 bases between the two germline ends. CDR3 in amino acids: CASSLVGGTEAFF. The DNA of the CDR3 is TGTGCCAGCAGCTTAGTAGGGGGCACTGAAGCTTTCTTT.

The rearrangement uses TRBV6-1 and TRBJ1-1, with D tentatively TRBD1 (5 bases). CDR1 MNHNS and CDR2 SASEGT come from the germline V gene. This CDR3 region has 13 residues. V was clipped by 2 bases and J by 4 bases, with 8 bases between them. This CDR3 is CASSEMGGTEAFF. The DNA of the CDR3 is TGTGCCAGCAGTGAAATGGGGGGCACTGAAGCTTTCTTT.

This chain links TRBV9 with TRBJ1-3; weak D call: TRBD1 (6 bases). Germline CDR1 reads SGDLS; CDR2 reads YYNGEE. The V end lost 4 bases, the J end lost 0 bases, and 23 bases lay between the germline ends. The CDR3 consists of 19 residues. This chain's CDR3 is CASSPSRSGARGSGNTIYF. The CDR3 DNA reads TGTGCCAGCAGCCCTAGTAGATCGGGGGCTCGGGGCTCTGGAAACACCATATATTTT.

The chain is built from TRBV30 and TRBJ1-1; D may be TRBD1 (5 bases). The CDR3 totals 14 residues. Germline V gives CDR1 GTSNPN, CDR2 SVGIG (reference sequence). Trimming removed 2 bases from V and 4 bases from J, with 14 bases in between. The CDR3 loop reads CAWSHEQASTEAFF. DNA for the CDR3: TGTGCCTGGAGTCATGAACAGGCGAGCACTGAAGCTTTCTTT.

DNA for the CDR3: TGTGCCAGCAGCTCCGGCGGGATGGCAGATACGCAGTATTTT. Its protein is CASSSGGMADTQYF. The chain joins TRBV5-4 to TRBJ2-3, with a weak D call TRBD2 (6 bases). This CDR3 has 14 residues. CDR1 is SGHNT and CDR2 is YYREEE in the germline V gene (reference sequence). V was pared by 3 bases and J by 4 bases, with 12 bases between.

The CDR3 DNA reads TGTGCCAGCAGCTTCCCATGGACAGGGGCGTACCAAGAGACCCAGTACTTC. Its protein product is CASSFPWTGAYQETQYF. The chain uses TRBV11-2 and TRBJ2-5, with 9 bases that match TRBD1. The germline gives CDR1 SGHAT, CDR2 FQNNGV. Germline trimming cut 3 bases from V and 0 bases from J; bases unmatched to any gene: 8. This CDR3 has 17 amino acids.

This sequence joins TRBV29-1 and TRBJ2-5; no clear D. V was pared by 7 bases and J by 7 bases, with 19 bases between. Germline V CDR1 and CDR2: SQVTM, ANQGSEA. The CDR3 has 13 amino acids. The CDR3 here is CSDATPSAVTQYF. The CDR3 DNA reads TGCAGCGACGCCACACCATCAGCAGTGACCCAGTACTTC.

The chain recombines TRBV7-2 with TRBJ2-7; a weak D match, TRBD2 (6 bases). The CDR3 runs 16 residues. The V and J ends lost 2 bases and 2 bases respectively, with 16 bases between them. The germline gives CDR1 SGHTA, CDR2 FQGNSA. CDR3 amino acids: CASSLQWRAVAYEQYF. CDR3 bases: TGTGCCAGCAGCTTACAATGGAGGGCGGTTGCCTACGAGCAGTACTTC.

The rearrangement links TRBV19 to TRBJ1-2; D not resolved. Between the trimmed V and J ends, which lost 5 bases and 7 bases, there was a span of 11 bases. The CDR3 is 12 residues long. Germline assignment: CDR1 LNHDA and CDR2 SQIVND (reference sequence). CDR3 loop: CASSAHRGGYTF. The CDR3 DNA reads as TGTGCCAGTAGTGCGCACAGAGGTGGCTACACCTTC. Drawing the rest from reference TRBV19 and TRBJ1-2, the complete variable domain is DGGITQSPKYLFRKEGQNVTLSCEQNLNHDAMYWYRQDPGQGLRLIYYSQIVNDFQKGDIAEGYSVSREKKESFPLTVTSAQKNPTAFYLCASSAHRGGYTFGSGTRLTVV.

In the case of this clone: The same CDR3 arises from other DNA sequences in this sample as well. The rearrangement links TRBV15 to TRBJ2-5, with no clear D. The CDR3 sequence is 13 residues long. Between the trimmed V and J ends, which lost 5 bases and 5 bases, there was a span of 12 bases. CDR1 and CDR2 (germline): LNHNV, YYDKDF (reference sequence). CDR3 in DNA: TGTGCCACCAGCCGTGACCGTGAGGAGACCCAGTACTTC. Its translation: CATSRDREETQYF.

The genes are TRBV7-9 and TRBJ2-1; weak D call: TRBD2 (5 bases). This CDR3 comprises 12 residues. Germline V gives CDR1 SEHNR, CDR2 FQNEAQ (reference sequence). The V and J ends lost 5 bases and 10 bases respectively, with 12 bases between them. CDR3 in amino acids: CASSNTRREQFF. The CDR3 region has the DNA TGTGCCAGCAGCAATACCCGGAGGGAGCAGTTCTTC.

To note about this clone: This CDR3 is also generated by other DNA sequences in the sample. V and J are TRBV7-2 and TRBJ2-5; 7 nucleotides agree with TRBD2. There are 14 residues in the CDR3. The V gene's germline CDR1 is SGHTA and CDR2 FQGNSA. Trimming took 3 bases from V and 1 from J; bases not matched to a gene: 2. CDR3 sequence: CASSFQRGQETQYF. In DNA form, the CDR3 reads TGTGCCAGCAGCTTTCAGCGGGGCCAAGAGACCCAGTACTTC.

This chain uses TRBV6-5 with TRBJ2-1; D possibly corresponds to TRBD2 (6 bases). The V gene's germline CDR1 is MNHEY and CDR2 SVGAGI. Trimming left V 2 bases short and J 8 bases short, with 13 bases between. This CDR3 spans 14 amino acids. The CDR3 sequence: CASSYRDSGDEQFF. The CDR3 DNA reads as TGTGCCAGCAGTTACCGGGACTCCGGGGATGAGCAGTTCTTC.

V usage is TRBV6-4 and J usage is TRBJ2-3, with 11 nucleotides matching TRBD2. CDR1 is MRHNA and CDR2 is SNTAGT in the germline V gene. Losses at the gene ends were 3 bases for V and 9 bases for J; bases not matched to a gene: 8. The CDR3 consists of 15 residues. CDR3 residues: CASSELSTSGSTQYF. CDR3 sequence (DNA): TGTGCCAGCAGTGAACTGTCAACTAGCGGGAGCACGCAGTATTTT.